This T cell receptor beta chain was recovered during a study of identical twins. A word on this clonotype: Its antigen is unknown.

Study-wide points: Insertions were fewer in abundant cord blood beta clonotypes, whereas memory repertoires showed none of this pattern.

From the 5' RACE reads, TCRdb called clonotypes with MiXCR, one entry per CDR3 protein. Of around 690,000 distinct CDR3 sequences in the sample, about 20% were seen once. This sample was shared with a second study, whose subject was T cells expressing NK-cell markers. This second report adds: Sequencing of TCR beta repertoires drew on sorted CD3+CD56+NKG2C+, CD3+CD56+NKG2C- and CD3+CD56-NKG2C+ T cells. Specificity for HCMV among expanded NKG2C+ T cell clones was not established.

The sequencing input was PBMCs. The sequence derives from a woman between 18 and 29 years old in good health.

This CDR3 is CASVVGWNTEAFF. The CDR3 DNA reads TGTGCCAGCGTCGTCGGATGGAACACTGAAGCTTTCTTT. V usage is TRBV11-2 and J usage is TRBJ1-1; no reliable D call. Trimming removed 8 bases at V and 1 base at J, with 11 bases between. The CDR3 loop spans 13 amino acids. Germline CDR1 is SGHAT and CDR2 is FQNNGV. Variable domain in full (rest from reference TRBV11-2 and TRBJ1-1): EAGVAQSPRYKIIEKRQSVAFWCNPISGHATLYWYQQILGQGPKLLIQFQNNGVVDDSQLPKDRFSAERLKGVDSTLKIQPAKLEDSAVYLCASVVGWNTEAFFGQGTRLTVV.